Each of the 10 T cell receptor beta chains below was sequenced from the same sample in a study of shared clonotypes between healthy human individuals. Here immunoSEQ multiplex PCR was the method, and the copy in TCRdb shows in-frame clones only, minus some. The table has around 1.6 million clones, 95% to 99% seen once; the top ten hold roughly 0.4%. The sequenced sample consisted of naive CD4+ T cells sorted from blood. Subset reported: CD45RA+ positively selected. These receptors were collected from a man between 25 and 39 years old in good health.

The V gene is TRBV11-2, the J gene TRBJ1-2, with TRBD1 matching over 10 bases. The CDR3 extends over 15 amino acids. Germline values: CDR1 SGHAT, CDR2 FQNNGV. V shed 3 bases and J 0 bases; nucleotides not matched to a gene: 1. The CDR3 nucleotides read TGTGCCAGCAGCTTGGGGACAGGGGCTAACTATGGCTACACCTTC. Translation gives CASSLGTGANYGYTF. The full variable domain, its missing parts supplied by reference TRBV11-2 and TRBJ1-2, is EAGVAQSPRYKIIEKRQSVAFWCNPISGHATLYWYQQILGQGPKLLIQFQNNGVVDDSQLPKDRFSAERLKGVDSTLKIQPAKLEDSAVYLCASSLGTGANYGYTFGSGTRLTVV.

J is TRBJ1-3 and V is TRBV7-9; D is uncertain. CDR1 is SEHNR and CDR2 is FQNEAQ in the germline V gene (reference sequence). The CDR3 covers 17 residues. The V gene lost 3 bases and the J gene lost 4 bases, with 19 bases spanning the gap. CDR3 in amino acids: CASSFSQNARLGNTIYF. The CDR3 region has the DNA TGTGCCAGCAGCTTCTCTCAAAACGCCCGACTGGGAAACACCATATATTTT.

A word on this clone: This sample includes further DNA sequences coding for the same CDR3. The chain has TRBV5-1 and TRBJ2-3; 10 positions agree with TRBD2. This CDR3 spans 15 amino acids. Germline V CDR1 and CDR2: SGHRS, YFSETQ. The trim removed 3 bases at V and 3 bases at J, leaving 4 bases unmatched. The CDR3 sequence is CASSSGTSVTDTQYF. In DNA, the CDR3 is TGCGCCAGCAGCTCCGGGACTAGCGTAACAGATACGCAGTATTTT.

This rearrangement joins TRBV2 to TRBJ1-5; D ambiguous. Germline CDR1 and CDR2: SNHLY and FYNNEI. The V end was cut by 7 bases, the J end by 4 bases, with 14 bases between. The CDR3 consists of 14 residues. CDR3 nucleotides: TGTGCCAGCAAGTTTACCCAGATAAATCAGCCCCAGCATTTT. Its protein product is CASKFTQINQPQHF.

V is TRBV9 and J is TRBJ2-5; TRBD1 aligns across 12 bases. The CDR3 extends over 15 amino acids. V shed 4 bases and J 5 bases; nucleotides not matched to a gene: 6. Germline-derived CDR1 and CDR2 are SGDLS and YYNGEE. The CDR3 sequence: CASSSRDRGRETQYF. DNA of the CDR3: TGTGCCAGCAGCTCCCGGGACAGGGGGCGGGAGACCCAGTACTTC. Complete variable domain (other parts from reference TRBV9 and TRBJ2-5): DSGVTQTPKHLITATGQRVTLRCSPRSGDLSVYWYQQSLDQGLQFLIQYYNGEERAKGNILERFSAQQFPDLHSELNLSSLELGDSALYFCASSSRDRGRETQYFGPGTRLLVL.

The chain links TRBV7-6 to TRBJ2-5; TRBD2 matches 7 bases. The J segment lost 2 bases and the V segment lost 5 bases, leaving 5 bases of the junction unmatched. The CDR3 length is 14 residues. Germline CDR1 SGHVS, CDR2 FNYEAQ. CDR3: CASSPYGGQETQYF. The CDR3 DNA is TGTGCCAGCAGCCCCTACGGGGGGCAAGAGACCCAGTACTTC.

To note about this clone: The sample has other DNA sequences that encode this CDR3 too. The chain employs TRBV28 and TRBJ1-2; TRBD1 aligns across 9 bases. Unmatched junction bases numbered 7, after V lost 4 bases and J lost 4 bases. Germline loops: CDR1 MDHEN, CDR2 SYDVKM. CDR3 size: 15 residues. CDR3 sequence (DNA): TGTGCCAGCAGTTCCCCGGGACAGGGTTTCTATGGCTACACCTTC. Residues: CASSSPGQGFYGYTF.

The rearrangement joins TRBV28 to TRBJ2-7; D possibly uses TRBD1 or TRBD2 (5 bases each). This CDR3 is built from 16 residues. The V end was cut by 8 bases, the J end by 0 bases, with 20 bases between. The germline CDR1 and CDR2 sequences are MDHEN and SYDVKM. This chain's CDR3 is CASHGLYGGSSYEQYF. Written as DNA, the CDR3 is TGTGCCAGCCACGGCCTTTATGGGGGAAGCTCCTACGAGCAGTACTTC.

This clone was picked up one time. This chain joins TRBV5-1 and TRBJ2-3; the match to TRBD2 covers 12 bases. The CDR3 is 16 amino acids. The germline V gene encodes CDR1 SGHRS and CDR2 YFSETQ. The DNA of the CDR3 is TGCGCGAGCCGTAGGGGGACTAGCGGGTTAGCAGATACGCAGTATTTT. Translated, it gives CASRRGTSGLADTQYF.

This clone was counted a single time. The genes are TRBV28 and TRBJ1-2; 9 nucleotides agree with TRBD1. J lost 2 bases, V lost 2 bases, and 3 bases had no gene match. The length of the CDR3 is 15 residues. Germline V gives CDR1 MDHEN, CDR2 SYDVKM. Written as DNA, the CDR3 is TGTGCCAGCAGTTTACCCGGGACAGGGAACTATGGCTACACCTTC. The encoded protein is CASSLPGTGNYGYTF.